Below, 2 T cell receptor beta chains from the same sample are listed, as sequenced in a study of blood T cell repertoires in COVID-19 (dated by TCRdb to the early 2020s). Libraries came from the immunoSEQ multiplex PCR assay. In its TCRdb copy, this immuneACCESS table keeps in-frame sequences only and misses some clones. Where compared with another copy, unresolved V genes explain less than half of these, and the others have no known cause. Present in this sample are some 390,000 clones, 80% to 90% of which were seen just once. The top ten hold 1% to 1.3% of the sample. Sequenced material: PBMCs or T cells enriched from blood (not recorded which). These TCRs come from a man younger than 45 who had recovered from COVID-19.

This clone has only one observation. V usage is TRBV2 and J usage is TRBJ1-2; possible D gene TRBD1, 5 bases. V dropped 7 bases and J dropped 4 bases, with 10 bases sitting between them. This CDR3 contains 12 residues. Germline V gives CDR1 SNHLY, CDR2 FYNNEI. The CDR3 here is CASIGGGYGYTF. Written as DNA, the CDR3 is TGTGCCAGCATTGGGGGAGGCTATGGCTACACCTTC. Based on the CDR3 plus reference TRBV2 and TRBJ1-2, the full variable domain is EPEVTQTPSHQVTQMGQEVILRCVPISNHLYFYWYRQILGQKVEFLVSFYNNEISEKSEIFDDQFSVERPDGSNFTLKIRSTKLEDSAMYFCASIGGGYGYTFGSGTRLTVV.

A single count supports this clone. The chain is built from TRBV28 and TRBJ1-2; no firm D call. Germline lookup yields CDR1 MDHEN and CDR2 SYDVKM. Trimming took off 4 bases at V and 8 bases at J, with 11 bases between the two ends. The CDR3 spans 12 residues. Here the CDR3 DNA reads TGTGCCAGCAGTTCGGAGGCCCTAGGCTACACCTTC. Amino acid sequence: CASSSEALGYTF.